This passage covers 17 T cell receptor beta chains from one sample sequenced in a study of identical twins. TCRdb itself ran the 5' RACE reads through MiXCR, one entry per CDR3 protein. The table includes about 190,000 distinct CDR3 sequences, 15% detected once. These data also featured in a second study, about T cells expressing NK-cell markers.

The source material was CD8+ T cells sorted from blood. The origin of the receptors is a woman aged 18 to 35 in good health.

This rearrangement joins TRBV3-1 to TRBJ2-4, with 8 bases fitting TRBD1. Germline V CDR1 and CDR2: LGHDT, YNNKEL (reference sequence). V shed 4 bases, J shed 4 bases, and the junction held 9 bases outside the gene matches. This CDR3 spans 16 amino acids. The CDR3 sequence is CASSLDIRTGKNIQYF. The CDR3 bases are TGTGCCAGCAGCCTAGATATACGGACAGGGAAAAACATTCAGTACTTC.

This clonotype was seen ten or more times. Compared with germline, one end of the junction differs, possibly owing to a read error. This chain connects TRBV7-6 to TRBJ2-3, with 12 bases matching TRBD2. This CDR3 comprises 15 residues. CDR1 is SGHVS and CDR2 is FNYEAQ in the germline V gene. The CDR3 reads CASSLAGGPTDTQYF. The CDR3 DNA reads TGTGCCAGCAGCCTAGCGGGAGGGCCAACAGATACGCAGTATTTT.

The rearrangement links TRBV9 to TRBJ1-1; D is ambiguous. The CDR3 runs 13 residues. V was clipped by 4 bases and J by 0 bases, with 7 bases between them. Looked up from germline, CDR1 is SGDLS and CDR2 is YYNGEE. The CDR3, as DNA: TGTGCCAGCAGCCCGCGACTGAACACTGAAGCTTTCTTT. It codes for CASSPRLNTEAFF.

This chain joins TRBV27 and TRBJ2-1; the match to TRBD2 covers 13 bases. Losses at the gene ends were 8 bases for V and 2 bases for J; bases not matched to a gene: 15. This CDR3 spans 19 amino acids. Germline CDR1 is MNHEY and CDR2 is SMNVEV (reference sequence). The DNA for the CDR3 is TGTGCCAGCCGGGGACGTGGACTAGCGGGGGTCCACGCCTACAATGAGCAGTTCTTC. It is translated as CASRGRGLAGVHAYNEQFF.

A few counts support this clonotype. This rearrangement joins TRBV7-8 to TRBJ2-5, with D perhaps TRBD2 (6 bases). With 3 bases removed from V and 1 base from J, the gap between germline ends came to 12 bases. Germline lookup yields CDR1 SGHVS and CDR2 FQNEAQ. The CDR3 totals 15 residues. In nucleotides, the CDR3 is TGTGCCAGCAGCTTGTTCCGGCGGGGCCAAGAGACCCAGTACTTC. This encodes CASSLFRRGQETQYF.

This clonotype was observed a few times. This chain uses TRBV7-8 with TRBJ2-5, with 10 bases aligning to TRBD2. Trimming removed 2 bases from V and 5 bases from J; junction bases left unmatched: 5. In germline, CDR1 is SGHVS, CDR2 FQNEAQ. The CDR3 runs to 15 residues. As DNA, the CDR3 is TGTGCCAGCAGCTTACTAGCGGGAGATCGGGAGACCCAGTACTTC. Its translation is CASSLLAGDRETQYF.

This clonotype was counted between two and nine times. This rearrangement joins TRBV18 to TRBJ2-3; D unclear. The germline gives CDR1 KGHSH, CDR2 LQKENI. Trimming stripped 6 bases from V and 1 base from J, with 14 bases between. This CDR3 region has 15 residues. This CDR3 reads CASSRAPKGTDTQYF. For the CDR3, the DNA is TGTGCCAGCTCCCGCGCCCCTAAGGGCACAGATACGCAGTATTTT.

The table lists this clonotype with a few counts. The V and J genes are TRBV27 and TRBJ2-2; unclear D gene. Trimming took off 1 base at V and 4 bases at J, with 13 bases between the two ends. Germline V lookup: CDR1 MNHEY, CDR2 SMNVEV (reference sequence). The CDR3 has 16 amino acids. This CDR3 reads CASSLLLATGTGELFF. Here the CDR3 DNA reads TGTGCCAGCAGTTTATTACTGGCGACGGGCACCGGGGAGCTGTTTTTT.

This clonotype has just one count. The V gene is TRBV9, the J gene TRBJ2-1, with D perhaps TRBD1 or TRBD2 (5 bases each). V lost 3 bases, J lost 6 bases, and 13 bases lay in between. Germline values: CDR1 SGDLS, CDR2 YYNGEE. This CDR3 is built from 14 residues. The CDR3 DNA sequence: TGTGCCAGCAGCGAGGCCGGGACCACCAATGAGCAGTTCTTC. Amino acids: CASSEAGTTNEQFF.

This clonotype was detected many times. The genes are TRBV12-3 or TRBV12-4 and TRBJ2-1, with 10 bases matching TRBD2. The trim removed 4 bases at V and 0 bases at J, leaving 3 bases unmatched. The CDR3 is 16 residues long. CDR3 loop: CASSSGLAASYNEQFF. The CDR3 coding sequence is TGTGCCAGCAGTTCAGGACTAGCGGCCTCCTACAATGAGCAGTTCTTC.

The chain couples TRBV6-1 to TRBJ2-7; the D gene is possibly TRBD2 (7 bases). The length of the CDR3 is 14 residues. CDR1 and CDR2 from the germline V gene are MNHNS and SASEGT. V was pared by 10 bases and J by 6 bases, with 22 bases between. The CDR3 DNA sequence: TGTGCCACCTCTGGGAGGGGGACACGGGGCGAGCAGTACTTC. The encoded protein is CATSGRGTRGEQYF.

The rearrangement links TRBV12-3 or TRBV12-4 to TRBJ1-1; perhaps TRBD1 as D (5 bases). The CDR3 covers 13 residues. V dropped 3 bases and J dropped 3 bases, with 8 bases sitting between them. The CDR3 loop is CASSLVRDTEAFF. The CDR3 DNA reads TGTGCCAGCAGTTTGGTCAGGGACACTGAAGCTTTCTTT.

This clonotype was detected a few times. The chain combines TRBV12-3 or TRBV12-4 with TRBJ2-7, with D unresolved. V gave up 5 bases and J gave up 2 bases, with 13 bases separating them. CDR3 length equals 14 residues. The CDR3 reads CASSAGLPPYEQYF. The CDR3 DNA reads as TGTGCCAGCAGTGCCGGGTTGCCCCCCTACGAGCAGTACTTC.

This chain connects TRBV2 to TRBJ2-1, with D unclear. Germline V CDR1 and CDR2: SNHLY, FYNNEI. The CDR3 runs to 9 residues. V was trimmed by 8 bases and J by 9 bases, leaving 5 bases between them. In DNA, the CDR3 is TGTGCCAGCGGAGTTGAGCAGTTCTTC. This encodes CASGVEQFF.

This clonotype appeared many times. Here the CDR3 DNA reads TGTGCCAGCAGCACACAGGGGACCTATGGCTACACCTTC. Its translation: CASSTQGTYGYTF. The chain is built from TRBV9 and TRBJ1-2, with 7 bases aligning to TRBD1. Germline CDR1 SGDLS, CDR2 YYNGEE. This CDR3 region has 13 residues. J was trimmed by 4 bases and V by 4 bases; bases with no gene match: 4.

The table lists this clonotype with a few counts. The chain employs TRBV29-1 and TRBJ2-4; D is unclear. CDR1 is SQVTM, CDR2 ANQGSEA, per germline. The CDR3 has 12 amino acids. The V and J ends lost 3 bases and 8 bases respectively, with 11 bases between them. In nucleotides, the CDR3 is TGCAGCGTTGAGGGTCGAGGAGACATTCAGTACTTC. As protein: CSVEGRGDIQYF. Full variable domain (remainder filled in from reference TRBV29-1 and TRBJ2-4): SAVISQKPSRDICQRGTSLTIQCQVDSQVTMMFWYRQQPGQSLTLIATANQGSEATYESGFVIDKFPISRPNLTFSTLTVSNMSPEDSSIYLCSVEGRGDIQYFGAGTRLSVL.

This clonotype was picked up a small number of times. This rearrangement joins TRBV3-1 to TRBJ2-1; D is undetermined. The V gene's germline CDR1 is LGHDT and CDR2 YNNKEL (reference sequence). The germline V and J ends were trimmed by 1 base and 4 bases, with 14 bases remaining between them. The CDR3 runs to 16 residues. The CDR3, as DNA: TGTGCCAGCAGCCAAGTGTTGGTCGTGGGGTACAATGAGCAGTTCTTC. Its protein product is CASSQVLVVGYNEQFF.